Below, one TCR beta chain is given with its context. Its antigen is currently unknown. The authors built TCR beta libraries using iRepertoire HTBI primers and Arm-PCR of CDR3 regions. In the authors' workflow: Throughout the samples, researchers identified roughly 60 TRBV and 13 to 15 TRBJ segments. TCRdb analysed the multiplex PCR reads with MiXCR anew, one entry per CDR3 protein. The V and J calls come from TCRdb's annotation, not from the publication. The sample consists of around 460,000 distinct CDR3 sequences, around a fifth of them appearing once. The entry originates in a study of regulatory T cells in long-lasting Graves disease. Study-wide points: TRBV28 was favored in persistent disease, as were TRBJ1-2 and TRBJ2-5. Comparison showed that persistent patients shared more public clonotypes (2,741) than new patients (about 970).

Time point: persistent/refractory GD, antithyroid drugs over 5 years with positive TRAb. From RNA extracted from PBMCs, the TCR library was made. In germline, CDR1 is SGHVS, CDR2 FQNEAQ. This CDR3 comprises 16 residues. V dropped 8 bases and J dropped 0; count of bases not matched to a gene: 12. Sequenced here: peripheral blood mononuclear cells (PBMCs), sampled when the disease was refractory, from a patient treated with antithyroid drugs. V usage is TRBV7-8 and J usage is TRBJ1-1; 7 bases agree with TRBD1. The clonotype comes from a female donor with Graves disease. This chain's CDR3 is CASRSLRDRMNTEAFF. DNA for the CDR3: TGTGCCAGCCGTAGCCTCCGGGACAGAATGAACACTGAAGCTTTCTTT.